The 21 T cell receptor beta chains given below trace back to one sample, sequenced in a study of T cell repertoires in cytomegalovirus infection. TCRdb analysed the reads with MiXCR anew, one entry per CDR3 protein. The sample lists roughly 120,000 distinct CDR3 sequences, around 31% occurring once. Antigen specificity for these receptors is unknown. The material was CD8+ T cells from cultured PBMCs, obtained from culture after CMV antigen stimulation. The receptors come from a human donor in good health (CMV status not recorded). Some clones in this sample may be carry-over from other donors' samples.

J is TRBJ2-1 and V is TRBV19, with D tentatively TRBD1 (5 bases). Germline loops: CDR1 LNHDA, CDR2 SQIVND (reference sequence). There are 14 residues in the CDR3. Trimming cost V 1 base and J 6 bases, with 10 bases left between them. The DNA of the CDR3 is TGTGCCAGTAGTATAGGGGGCGGAAGCAATGAGCAGTTCTTC. The encoded protein is CASSIGGGSNEQFF.

This clonotype came up many times. At one end the junction does not follow the germline gene, possibly because of a read error. V usage is TRBV2 and J usage is TRBJ1-5, with D unclear. CDR3 length: 14 amino acids. The germline gives CDR1 SNHLY, CDR2 FYNNEI. This CDR3 reads CASSEADINQPQHF. CDR3 nucleotide sequence: TGTGCCAGCAGCGAAGCGGATATTAATCAGCCCCAGCATTTT.

The chain carries TRBV20-1 and TRBJ2-3; D call uncertain. V dropped 3 bases and J dropped 4 bases, with 2 bases sitting between them. The CDR3 runs 10 residues. Germline CDR1 is DFQATT and CDR2 is SNEGSKA (reference sequence). The CDR3 here is CSASADTQYF. The DNA for the CDR3 is TGCAGTGCTAGTGCAGATACGCAGTATTTT.

The CDR3 here is CASSYLASTGELFF. As DNA, the CDR3 is TGTGCCAGCAGTTACTTGGCCTCCACCGGGGAGCTGTTTTTT. The chain is built from TRBV6-6 and TRBJ2-2; D gene ambiguous. Trimming stripped 1 base from V and 4 bases from J, with 7 bases between. Germline V gene data show CDR1 as MNHNY and CDR2 as SVGAGI (reference sequence). The CDR3 loop spans 14 amino acids.

A few counts support this clonotype. V usage is TRBV2 and J usage is TRBJ2-7; TRBD1 aligns across 7 bases. CDR1 SNHLY and CDR2 FYNNEI come from the germline V gene. The length of the CDR3 is 14 residues. Losses at the gene ends were 4 bases for V and 5 bases for J; bases not matched to a gene: 8. DNA of the CDR3: TGTGCCAGCAGTGTGGGGGACAGTAAAGACGAGCAGTACTTC. Translated, it gives CASSVGDSKDEQYF. Filled out from reference TRBV2 and TRBJ2-7, the complete variable domain reads EPEVTQTPSHQVTQMGQEVILRCVPISNHLYFYWYRQILGQKVEFLVSFYNNEISEKSEIFDDQFSVERPDGSNFTLKIRSTKLEDSAMYFCASSVGDSKDEQYFGPGTRLTVT.

The sample holds many counts of this clonotype. The chain recombines TRBV3-1 with TRBJ1-2; TRBD1 is a possible D gene (5 bases). The CDR3 has 15 residues. The germline gives CDR1 LGHDT, CDR2 YNNKEL (reference sequence). V gave up 2 bases and J gave up 6 bases, with 16 bases separating them. This CDR3 reads CASSQQGVDSHGYTF. The CDR3 DNA is TGTGCCAGCAGCCAACAGGGTGTTGACTCCCATGGCTACACCTTC.

This clonotype was counted a few times. DNA for the CDR3: TGTGCCAGCAGCTCTTTTGGGGGGGGGCCCTGGGAGCAGTTCTTC. Its translation is CASSSFGGGPWEQFF. V is TRBV7-2 and J is TRBJ2-1; TRBD2 is a possible D gene (7 bases). Germline CDR1 SGHTA, CDR2 FQGNSA. The V end was cut by 4 bases, the J end by 10 bases, with 20 bases between. This CDR3 contains 15 residues. Full variable domain (missing parts from reference TRBV7-2 and TRBJ2-1): GAGVSQSPSNKVTEKGKDVELRCDPISGHTALYWYRQSLGQGLEFLIYFQGNSAPDKSGLPSDRFSAERTGGSVSTLTIQRTQQEDSAVYLCASSSFGGGPWEQFFGPGTRLTVL.

The chain couples TRBV5-1 to TRBJ2-1, with TRBD2 matching over 8 bases. The germline gives CDR1 SGHRS, CDR2 YFSETQ. V shed 3 bases, J shed 6 bases, and the junction held 2 bases outside the gene matches. The CDR3 contains 13 residues. The CDR3 reads CASSSSGSNEQFF. As DNA, the CDR3 is TGCGCCAGCAGCTCTAGCGGGTCCAATGAGCAGTTCTTC.

CDR3 nucleotide sequence: TGTGCCAGCACCTCCGTGGGGGTGAACACCGGGGAGCTGTTTTTT. Amino acids: CASTSVGVNTGELFF. This chain uses TRBV12-3 or TRBV12-4 with TRBJ2-2; the D call may be TRBD1 or TRBD2 (5 bases each). CDR3 size: 15 residues. V was pared by 7 bases and J by 1 base, with 13 bases between.

Comment on this clonotype: The junction does not match germline at one end; this may be a read error. This chain links TRBV7-6 with TRBJ2-5; D not resolved. In germline, CDR1 is SGHVS, CDR2 FNYEAQ. CDR3 size: 14 residues. This chain's CDR3 is CASSLTLAQEPQYF. The CDR3 nucleotides read TGTGCCAGCAGCTTAACTCTGGCCCAAGAGCCCCAGTACTTC.

This clonotype was observed a handful of times. The chain employs TRBV2 and TRBJ1-2; perhaps TRBD1 as D (5 bases). Germline V gene data show CDR1 as SNHLY and CDR2 as FYNNEI. Trimming left V 4 bases short and J 1 base short, with 10 bases between. This CDR3 is 14 amino acids long. The CDR3 is CASSGDLLNYGYTF. DNA for the CDR3: TGTGCCAGCAGTGGGGACCTACTTAACTATGGCTACACCTTC.

This clonotype was seen ten or more times. This chain links TRBV7-2 with TRBJ2-1; either TRBD1 or TRBD2 may fit D (5 bases each). The CDR3 runs 16 residues. From germline, CDR1 is SGHTA and CDR2 FQGNSA. The V end was cut by 5 bases, the J end by 5 bases, with 19 bases between. Here the CDR3 DNA reads TGTGCCAGCAGCCCCCCCGGCCGGGACCTTCACAATGAGCAGTTCTTC. Translating gives CASSPPGRDLHNEQFF.

This clonotype was found a few times. V and J are TRBV5-6 and TRBJ2-7; maybe TRBD2 (5 bases). Germline CDR1 and CDR2: SGHDT and YYEEEE. This CDR3 contains 14 residues. V lost 6 bases and J 7 bases, leaving 20 bases between the germline ends. DNA for the CDR3: TGTGCCAGCATCGAGAATAGCGTACCCTCGGAGCAGTACTTC. This sequence encodes CASIENSVPSEQYF.

The gene calls are TRBV6-5 and TRBJ1-1; D unclear. This CDR3 contains 19 residues. Germline CDR1 is MNHEY and CDR2 is SVGAGI. Trimming cost V 10 bases and J 1 base, with 31 bases left between them. The CDR3 DNA sequence: TGTGCCACACGACCCGGGTTTTCCCTCCAACAATCAAAGAACACTGAAGCTTTCTTT. Translation gives CATRPGFSLQQSKNTEAFF.

The V call is TRBV7-6, the J call TRBJ2-7, with D maybe TRBD2 (6 bases). Trimming stripped 5 bases from V and 0 bases from J, with 23 bases between. Germline V gene data show CDR1 as SGHVS and CDR2 as FNYEAQ. The CDR3 has 18 amino acids. CDR3 protein: CASSAQLPQGLSSYEQYF. The CDR3 DNA is TGTGCCAGCAGCGCACAATTGCCTCAGGGACTGAGCTCCTACGAGCAGTACTTC.

In DNA form, the CDR3 reads TGCGCCAGCAGGATAGGACAGATGAACACTGAAGCTTTCTTT. It translates to CASRIGQMNTEAFF. The V gene is TRBV10-2, the J gene TRBJ1-1; a possible D gene is TRBD1 (6 bases). Germline V gives CDR1 WSHSY, CDR2 SAAADI. Trimming pared 6 bases from V and 0 bases from J, leaving 11 bases between. The CDR3 contains 14 residues.

J is TRBJ2-2 and V is TRBV12-3 or TRBV12-4; D might be TRBD2 (5 bases). Trimming left V 8 bases short and J 3 bases short, with 16 bases between. The CDR3 length is 15 residues. CDR3 nucleotides: TGTGCCAGCGGCTCCGGGATTGAGGACACCGGGGAGCTGTTTTTT. Residues: CASGSGIEDTGELFF.

The chain combines TRBV12-3 or TRBV12-4 with TRBJ2-2; a possible D gene is TRBD1 (6 bases). This CDR3 comprises 14 residues. V was shortened by 8 bases and J by 3 bases, with 13 bases between the two germline ends. The DNA of the CDR3 is TGTGCCAGCGTAACACAGGGTCACACCGGGGAGCTGTTTTTT. Protein sequence: CASVTQGHTGELFF.

V and J are TRBV7-2 and TRBJ1-5; 9 bases agree with TRBD1. The CDR3 loop spans 14 amino acids. Germline V gene lookup returns CDR1 SGHTA and CDR2 FQGNSA. Trimming at V came to 5 bases and at J to 9 bases, leaving 8 bases not matched to a gene. As DNA, the CDR3 is TGTGCCAGCAGCCTGGGACAGGGACGGCCGCCCCAGCATTTT. It translates to CASSLGQGRPPQHF.

This clonotype was seen a few times. This chain connects TRBV7-2 to TRBJ2-1; no definite D call. Germline V CDR1 and CDR2: SGHTA, FQGNSA. V lost 3 bases to trimming and J lost 8 bases, with 11 bases between them. CDR3 length equals 13 residues. The DNA of the CDR3 is TGTGCCAGCAGCTTCAGCCCGGCCCATGAGCAGTTCTTC. This sequence encodes CASSFSPAHEQFF.

A few counts support this clonotype. The rearrangement joins TRBV12-3 or TRBV12-4 to TRBJ2-2; D possibly uses TRBD1 or TRBD2 (6 bases each). Trimming took off 3 bases at V and 4 bases at J, with 9 bases between the two ends. The CDR3 covers 14 residues. The CDR3 region is CASSLGGRTGELFF. The CDR3 DNA is TGTGCCAGCAGTTTGGGGGGCCGCACCGGGGAGCTGTTTTTT.